The T cell receptor beta chain under discussion was sequenced for a study of T cells after yellow fever vaccination. For the study at large: In the case of low-cell-number fractions, SMART-Seq v4 Ultra Low Input was used for preparation. Study results and caveats: A large majority of primary-vaccination clones showed up again after the booster (under 98% CD4, around 90% CD8).

Template switching by 5'RACE produced TCR cDNA, adding a universal primer site and UMIs. TCRdb analysed the 5' RACE reads with MiXCR anew, one entry per CDR3 protein. Of more than 350,000 distinct CDR3 sequences listed, 9.5% to 13% are singletons. This clonotype was seen only a few times. Its antigen remains unidentified. V was trimmed by 8 bases and J by 1 base, leaving 7 bases between them. The germline CDR1 and CDR2 sequences are KGHDR and SFDVKD. The CDR3 contains 13 residues. V and J are TRBV24-1 and TRBJ2-2, with D possibly matching TRBD1 (5 bases). This receptor was identified in a man younger than 35 who received the YFV17D yellow fever vaccine. The source material was PBMCs, sampled on the day of the first yellow fever vaccination. CDR3 in DNA: TGTGCCACCATGGGGCAGAACACCGGGGAGCTGTTTTTT. Translated: CATMGQNTGELFF.